This T cell receptor beta chain was found in a study of a mutant IDH1 vaccine in newly diagnosed glioma. Overall study: Sex among treated patients split about 62% male, roughly 38% female; mean age was approximately 40 years. Study outcomes and limitations: It was over 85% of patients that developed vaccine-induced immune responses.

Described time point: week 35, safety follow-up. Topical imiquimod was applied with each vaccine dose, which held 300 ug of mutant IDH1 20-mer peptide. Patients carried new grade 3 or 4 IDH1-mutant astrocytomas lacking nuclear ATRX. TCRdb keeps only in-frame clones here, not all; method: immunoSEQ multiplex PCR. Altogether about 66,000 clones are present, roughly 74% being singletons, with the ten largest covering roughly 5%. Note on this clone: Its antigen is unidentified. At one boundary the junction diverges from the germline segment, which might be a read error.

Per the germline V gene, CDR1 is WSHSY and CDR2 is SAAADI. The CDR3 has 14 amino acids. This sample comprised PBMCs, obtained from a glioma patient whose treatment included an IDH1 peptide vaccine. V usage is TRBV10-2 and J usage is TRBJ2-1, with a tentative D call TRBD1 (6 bases). The TCR comes from a middle-aged man with glioma. CDR3 region: CASSESDRHNGQFF. In nucleotides, the CDR3 is TGCGCCAGCAGTGAGAGCGACAGGCACAATGGGCAGTTCTTC.